This TCR beta chain derives from a study of Ad26.COV2.S vaccination and SARS-CoV-2 variants. Study observations and caveats: Vaccinees reportedly had broad spike-specific CD8+ and CD4+ T cell responses. The TCR-based breadth and depth measures might underestimate overall T cell responses. Spike-specific TCR breadth was greater after Ad26.COV2.S than placebo.

Repertoires were generated with immunoSEQ multiplex PCR, while TCRdb's copy carries only in-frame clones and drops some. The profile shows approximately 350,000 clones, about 83% of them singletons. Turning to this clone: The target antigen is unknown.

Treatment reported: 15 to 20 received Ad26.COV2.S at low or high dose, single or two shots; five or six received placebo; per-sample allocation not given. Vaccine and placebo recipients were sampled on day 63 after the first injection. The CDR3 length is 15 residues. The germline gives CDR1 LGHDT, CDR2 YNNKEL (reference sequence). The germline V and J ends were trimmed by 5 bases and 3 bases, with 16 bases remaining between them. The origin of this receptor is a person aged 18-60 years who received the Ad26.COV2.S COVID-19 vaccine or a placebo. Sample: peripheral blood, taken in a trial of Ad26.COV2.S vaccine versus placebo. The chain carries TRBV3-1 (or the pseudogene TRBV3-2) and TRBJ1-1; tentatively, D is TRBD1 (5 bases). CDR3 nucleotide sequence: TGTGCCAGCAGCACCCGGGCTCTAGGGGACACTGAAGCTTTCTTT. Its translation: CASSTRALGDTEAFF.